Given below is one T cell receptor beta chain in context. What it recognizes is unknown. 60 Vbeta and 13 Jbeta primers were used in PCR. Libraries were prepared by immunoSEQ multiplex PCR; TCRdb keeps only in-frame clonotypes and omits some of them. The repertoire holds approximately 150,000 clones, over 80% seen once, with roughly 4% in the top ten. The germline V and J ends were trimmed by 6 bases and 2 bases, with 5 bases remaining between them. CDR1 is SQVTM, CDR2 ANQGSEA, per germline. CDR3 length: 10 amino acids. These data come from a study of cytomegalovirus exposure and HLA in healthy donors. Study-level information: Of approximately 400 genotyped donors, more than 75% clustered with self-reported Caucasian donors.

Study-wide points: Most TCR beta V segments were productive about 90% or about 30% of the time in an earlier analysis. The study carried out a later analysis of TCR beta sequences. It associated some 17,000 of them with specific HLA alleles at a false discovery rate of 0.05.

The sequence derives from a man aged 45-60 years in good health and CMV-seropositive. The sample comprised PBMCs. The rearrangement links TRBV29-1 to TRBJ2-7, with D unclear. The CDR3 loop reads CSVVTYEQYF. The CDR3 coding sequence is TGCAGCGTCGTTACCTACGAGCAGTACTTC.